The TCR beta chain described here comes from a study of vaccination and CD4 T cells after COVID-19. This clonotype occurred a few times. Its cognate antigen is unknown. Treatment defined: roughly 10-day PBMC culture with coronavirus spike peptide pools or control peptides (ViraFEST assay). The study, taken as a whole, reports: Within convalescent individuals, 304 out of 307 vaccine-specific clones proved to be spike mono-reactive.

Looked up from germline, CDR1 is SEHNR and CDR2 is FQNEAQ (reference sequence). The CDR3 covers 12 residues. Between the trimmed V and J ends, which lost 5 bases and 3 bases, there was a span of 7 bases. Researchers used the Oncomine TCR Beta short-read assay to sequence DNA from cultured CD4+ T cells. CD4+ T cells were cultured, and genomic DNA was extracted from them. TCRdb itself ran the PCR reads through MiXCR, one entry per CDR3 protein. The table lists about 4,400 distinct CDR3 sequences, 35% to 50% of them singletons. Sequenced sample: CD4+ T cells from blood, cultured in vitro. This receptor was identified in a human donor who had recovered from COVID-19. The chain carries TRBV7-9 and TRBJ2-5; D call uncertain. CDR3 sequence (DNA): TGTGCCAGCAGCCCCACAGAAGAGACCCAGTACTTC. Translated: CASSPTEETQYF.